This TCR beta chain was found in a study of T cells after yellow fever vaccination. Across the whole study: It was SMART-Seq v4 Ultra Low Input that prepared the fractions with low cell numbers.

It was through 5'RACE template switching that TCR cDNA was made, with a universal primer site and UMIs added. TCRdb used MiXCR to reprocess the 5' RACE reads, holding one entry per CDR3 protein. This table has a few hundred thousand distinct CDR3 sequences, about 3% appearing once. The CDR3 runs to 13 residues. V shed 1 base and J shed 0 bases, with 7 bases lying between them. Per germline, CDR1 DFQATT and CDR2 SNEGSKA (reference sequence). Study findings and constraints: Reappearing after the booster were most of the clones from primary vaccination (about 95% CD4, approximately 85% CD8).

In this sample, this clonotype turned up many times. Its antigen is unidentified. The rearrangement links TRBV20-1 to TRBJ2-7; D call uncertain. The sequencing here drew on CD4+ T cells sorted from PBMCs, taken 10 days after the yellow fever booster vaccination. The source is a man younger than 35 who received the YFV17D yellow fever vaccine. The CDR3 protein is CSARVEPSYEQYF. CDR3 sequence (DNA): TGCAGTGCTAGAGTAGAACCCTCCTACGAGCAGTACTTC.